The clone carrying this T cell receptor beta chain was picked up a small number of times. Antigen: not known. The V end was cut by 6 bases, the J end by 6 bases, with 15 bases between. Germline V lookup: CDR1 LNHDA, CDR2 SQIVND (reference sequence). The CDR3 totals 14 residues. Libraries were prepared by immunoSEQ multiplex PCR; TCRdb keeps only in-frame clonotypes and omits some of them. Found here are more than 95,000 clones, about 77% of them singletons; the top ten hold about 5%. The source of the sample is a study of radiotherapy plus CTLA-4 blockade in lung cancer. Study at large: There were objective responses in approximately 19% of patients, and around 31% had disease control.

Study results and caveats: Expansion of tumor-derived TCR clones was observed in blood after radiotherapy plus ipilimumab. Alongside interferon-beta, early blood T cell clone dynamics were reportedly the best predictor of response.

The clonotype comes from a human donor with non-small cell lung cancer who had a partial response to radiotherapy plus ipilimumab. Sequenced material: peripheral blood, taken from a patient treated with radiotherapy plus ipilimumab. The chain has TRBV19 and TRBJ1-5, with D possibly being TRBD1 (6 bases). The CDR3 DNA sequence: TGTGCCAGTAGCCAGCAGGGGCGCGGTCAGCCCCAGCATTTT. It yields the protein CASSQQGRGQPQHF.